These 8 T cell receptor beta chains were sequenced from one sample in a study of cytomegalovirus exposure and HLA in healthy donors (dated by TCRdb to 2016 to 2017). To prepare the library, the immunoSEQ multiplex PCR assay was applied. For the multiplex PCR, a mixture combining 60 forward primers for TCR Vbeta segments and 13 reverse primers for TCR Jbeta segments was used. The immuneACCESS repertoire file appears here via TCRdb, limited to in-frame rearrangements. These files lack a portion of the clones; in checked studies, under half of the deficit traces to unresolved V genes, and the cause of the others is not known. The sample contains 250,000 to 350,000 clones, about 66% of them found a single time. The ten largest make up approximately 2.1% of the sample. The sample taken for sequencing was PBMCs. All receptors come from a female donor in good health and CMV-seronegative.

The chain is built from TRBV5-1 and TRBJ1-4; D is unresolved. The CDR3 is made up of 12 amino acids. V lost 4 bases to trimming and J lost 7 bases, with 8 bases between them. The V gene's germline CDR1 is SGHRS and CDR2 YFSETQ. The CDR3 reads CASSARGEKLFF. The CDR3 coding sequence is TGCGCCAGCAGCGCCCGAGGTGAAAAACTGTTTTTT.

The chain recombines TRBV21-1 with TRBJ2-3; TRBD1, the table's D call, was not compared with the DNA. TRBV21-1 is a documented pseudogene. The CDR3 runs to 15 residues. As DNA, the CDR3 is TGTGCCAGCAGCAAAGCGCTCAGGGACACAGATACGCAGTATTTT. It specifies CASSKALRDTDTQYF.

This clone was recorded a few times. This sequence joins TRBV28 and TRBJ2-7; TRBD2 matches at 8 bases. The CDR3 runs to 13 residues. Germline CDR1 and CDR2: MDHEN and SYDVKM. Trimming removed 9 bases from V and 1 base from J; junction bases left unmatched: 5. The CDR3 region is CASSGAASYEQYF. The CDR3 DNA reads TGTGCCAGTAGCGGGGCAGCTTCCTACGAGCAGTACTTC.

The chain employs TRBV5-1 and TRBJ2-1; TRBD2 agrees at 13 bases. V was clipped by 6 bases and J by 4 bases; unmatched bases: 7. This CDR3 contains 16 residues. Germline lookup yields CDR1 SGHRS and CDR2 YFSETQ. Here the CDR3 DNA reads TGCGCCAGCACATCAGGGACTAGCGGGGTATACAATGAGCAGTTCTTC. This encodes CASTSGTSGVYNEQFF. Full variable domain (missing parts from reference TRBV5-1 and TRBJ2-1): KAGVTQTPRYLIKTRGQQVTLSCSPISGHRSVSWYQQTPGQGLQFLFEYFSETQRNKGNFPGRFSGRQFSNSRSEMNVSTLELGDSALYLCASTSGTSGVYNEQFFGPGTRLTVL.

This clone has only one observation. This chain links TRBV11-3 with TRBJ2-7, with 8 nucleotides matching TRBD1. The CDR3 spans 14 residues. The V gene's germline CDR1 is SGHNT and CDR2 YENEEA. The J segment lost 3 bases and the V segment lost 5 bases, leaving 6 bases of the junction unmatched. CDR3 amino acids: CASSTVGQGYEQYF. CDR3 sequence (DNA): TGTGCCAGCAGCACCGTTGGACAGGGCTACGAGCAGTACTTC. The variable domain in full, completed from reference TRBV11-3 and TRBJ2-7, reads EAGVVQSPRYKIIEKKQPVAFWCNPISGHNTLYWYLQNLGQGPELLIRYENEEAVDDSQLPKDRFSAERLKGVDSTLKIQPAELGDSAVYLCASSTVGQGYEQYFGPGTRLTVT.

The gene calls are TRBV7-8 and TRBJ2-1; D possibly corresponds to TRBD1 (5 bases). The CDR3 spans 14 residues. V gave up 1 base and J gave up 7 bases, with 11 bases separating them. Germline V gene sequence: CDR1 SGHVS, CDR2 FQNEAQ. The CDR3 here is CASSLGQGKNEQFF. DNA for the CDR3: TGTGCCAGCAGCTTAGGGCAGGGAAAGAATGAGCAGTTCTTC.

This chain joins TRBV6-7 and TRBJ2-3; a possible D gene is TRBD1 (5 bases). TRBV6-7 is an ORF; its function is uncertain. The ends were cut back, 0 bases at V and 6 bases at J, with 19 bases in the middle. The CDR3 sequence is 17 residues long. The CDR3 protein is CASSYSGIPQGGDTQYF. CDR3 nucleotide sequence: TGTGCCAGCAGTTACTCGGGAATCCCCCAGGGTGGTGATACGCAGTATTTT.

In its sample, this clone was seen once. The chain combines TRBV19 with TRBJ2-7; 7 bases agree with TRBD2. V lost 4 bases, J lost 1 base, and 10 bases stayed unmatched. This CDR3 comprises 16 residues. Germline V gene data show CDR1 as LNHDA and CDR2 as SQIVND (reference sequence). In DNA, the CDR3 is TGTGCCAGTAGTAGCCAAAGGACTAGGCATTCCTACGAGCAGTACTTC. It yields the protein CASSSQRTRHSYEQYF.